These 27 T cell receptor beta chains share one sample of origin, sequenced in a study of long-term antiretroviral therapy in people with HIV. Investigators performed immunoSEQ version v3.0 at survey level. TCRdb's copy holds only in-frame clones and misses some; the assay was immunoSEQ multiplex PCR. The table has tens of thousands of clones, 80% to 90% seen once. This sample comprised unsorted PBMCs, obtained 0.2 years before starting antiretroviral therapy. These receptors all stem from a young man with HIV.

The chain recombines TRBV25-1 with TRBJ2-3; tentative D call: TRBD2 (6 bases). This CDR3 has 16 amino acids. Germline CDR1 reads MGHDK; CDR2 reads SYGVNS. V gave up 1 base and J gave up 11 bases, with 22 bases separating them. CDR3 bases: TGTGCCAGCAGTGAATTCGGGGTTGGGGGACGGCGGGAGCAGTATTTT. Amino acids: CASSEFGVGGRREQYF.

This clone showed up just once. The DNA for the CDR3 is TGTGCCAGTACCCCGGGACAGGGACGGAGCAATCAGCCCCAGCATTTT. It specifies CASTPGQGRSNQPQHF. The gene calls are TRBV19 and TRBJ1-5; 9 bases fit TRBD1. The CDR3 consists of 16 residues. Per germline, CDR1 LNHDA and CDR2 SQIVND (reference sequence). The V and J ends lost 7 bases and 1 base, in that order; junction bases with no gene match: 8.

The gene calls are TRBV5-1 and TRBJ2-2; 10 nucleotides agree with TRBD2. V shed 7 bases, J shed 5 bases, and the junction held 14 bases outside the gene matches. Germline V gene data show CDR1 as SGHRS and CDR2 as YFSETQ. CDR3 length: 17 residues. The CDR3 coding sequence is TGCGCCAGCTGTCTTGTGCCTAGCGGGAGTGGGACCGGGGAGCTGTTTTTT. It codes for CASCLVPSGSGTGELFF.

A single count supports this clone. The chain links TRBV5-1 to TRBJ2-1; D call uncertain. CDR1 SGHRS and CDR2 YFSETQ come from the germline V gene. V was trimmed by 0 bases and J by 4 bases, leaving 5 bases between them. This CDR3 has 13 residues. The chain's CDR3 is CASSLASYNEQFF. CDR3 sequence (DNA): TGCGCCAGCAGCTTGGCCAGTTACAATGAGCAGTTCTTC.

The chain couples TRBV6-6 to TRBJ2-1, with 8 bases lining up with TRBD1. Germline V lookup: CDR1 MNHNY, CDR2 SVGAGI (reference sequence). V lost 2 bases to trimming and J lost 7 bases; unmatched junction nucleotides: 7. This CDR3 comprises 15 residues. This CDR3 is CASSYRGQGRNEQFF. The CDR3 bases are TGTGCCAGCAGTTACCGCGGACAGGGTCGGAATGAGCAGTTCTTC.

This chain connects TRBV25-1 to TRBJ2-3; maybe TRBD2 (6 bases). This CDR3 is built from 14 residues. Germline-derived CDR1 and CDR2 are MGHDK and SYGVNS. V was trimmed by 9 bases and J by 6 bases, leaving 19 bases between them. The CDR3 bases are TGTGCCAGTCATCCGGGACGGGGGAGGGATACGCAGTATTTT. As protein: CASHPGRGRDTQYF.

This clone came up once. The CDR3 spells CASSLVGSGEDSPLHF. In DNA, the CDR3 is TGTGCCAGCAGCTTAGTGGGGTCGGGAGAAGATTCACCCCTCCACTTT. This chain uses TRBV11-2 with TRBJ1-6; no reliable D call. V was cut by 1 base and J by 8 bases, with 15 bases left in between. Germline V gene sequence: CDR1 SGHAT, CDR2 FQNNGV. The CDR3 contains 16 residues.

The chain combines TRBV5-6 with TRBJ2-7; 9 nucleotides align to TRBD1. Germline CDR1 is SGHDT and CDR2 is YYEEEE. CDR3 length equals 15 residues. V was pared by 1 base and J by 6 bases, with 8 bases of the junction left unmatched. CDR3 nucleotides: TGTGCCAGCAGCTTGTTTGGGACAGGGAGCGGCGAGCAGTACTTC. Translated: CASSLFGTGSGEQYF.

The chain uses TRBV13 and TRBJ2-5; 8 bases agree with TRBD2. This CDR3 spans 16 amino acids. J was trimmed by 3 bases and V by 1 base; bases with no gene match: 7. Germline V gene lookup returns CDR1 PRHDT and CDR2 FYEKMQ (reference sequence). The CDR3 DNA reads TGTGCCAGCAGCTTAGCTCCAGCGGGAGAGGAAGAGACCCAGTACTTC. Translating gives CASSLAPAGEEETQYF.

The chain employs TRBV7-2 and TRBJ1-5; D might be TRBD1 (5 bases). Germline V gene data show CDR1 as SGHTA and CDR2 as FQGNSA. V lost 3 bases, J lost 5 bases, and 11 bases lay in between. The CDR3 length is 14 residues. The CDR3 loop reads CASSLYGADQPQHF. The CDR3 coding sequence is TGTGCCAGCAGCTTGTACGGGGCCGATCAGCCCCAGCATTTT. Together with reference TRBV7-2 and TRBJ1-5, the CDR3 gives the full variable domain: GAGVSQSPSNKVTEKGKDVELRCDPISGHTALYWYRQSLGQGLEFLIYFQGNSAPDKSGLPSDRFSAERTGGSVSTLTIQRTQQEDSAVYLCASSLYGADQPQHFGDGTRLSIL.

The chain employs TRBV12-5 and TRBJ1-1; D is ambiguous. The CDR3 totals 14 residues. Deletions cut 2 bases from V and 9 bases from J, with 16 bases between. Looked up from germline, CDR1 is LGHNT and CDR2 is FRNRAP. CDR3 residues: CASGLSSRPGQAFF. DNA for the CDR3: TGTGCTAGTGGTTTGTCGAGCCGCCCGGGCCAAGCTTTCTTT.

This chain links TRBV19 with TRBJ2-1, with 11 bases fitting TRBD1. The germline CDR1 and CDR2 sequences are LNHDA and SQIVND (reference sequence). The CDR3 runs to 15 residues. V trimming: 3 bases; J trimming: 8 bases; junction bases outside the gene matches: 6. The DNA for the CDR3 is TGTGCCAGTAGTATTATGGGACAGGGGGGCGATGAGCAGTTCTTC. Encoded protein: CASSIMGQGGDEQFF.

The rearrangement uses TRBV6-1 and TRBJ1-5; a possible D gene is TRBD1 (5 bases). CDR1 and CDR2 from the germline V gene are MNHNS and SASEGT. The CDR3 spans 14 residues. The V and J ends lost 2 bases and 6 bases respectively, with 11 bases between them. CDR3 DNA sequence: TGTGCCAGCAGTGAAATGGACGGGGGTCAGCCCCAGCATTTT. Translated: CASSEMDGGQPQHF.

This chain connects TRBV11-1 to TRBJ2-3; 7 bases line up with TRBD2. V gave up 2 bases and J gave up 14 bases; unmatched junction bases: 4. Per the germline V gene, CDR1 is SGHAT and CDR2 is FQDESV (reference sequence). This CDR3 is built from 11 residues. CDR3 sequence reads: CASSLPLAAYF. CDR3 nucleotide sequence: TGTGCCAGCAGCTTACCCCTAGCGGCGTATTTT.

The chain couples TRBV15 to TRBJ1-4; maybe TRBD1 (5 bases). This CDR3 has 14 amino acids. Germline V CDR1 and CDR2: LNHNV, YYDKDF (reference sequence). Trimming removed 1 base at V and 2 bases at J, with 5 bases between. The CDR3 reads CATSRGDTNEKLFF. Here the CDR3 DNA reads TGTGCCACCAGCAGAGGGGACACTAATGAAAAACTGTTTTTT.

This clone was observed a handful of times. One end of the junction varies from germline; a read error may be responsible. V gene TRBV13 combines with J gene TRBJ2-7; maybe TRBD1 (5 bases). Germline V gives CDR1 PRHDT, CDR2 FYEKMQ (reference sequence). This CDR3 comprises 14 residues. The CDR3 bases are TGTGCCAGCAGCCTAGGCGGCAGGGACTACGAGCAGTACTTC. Protein product: CASSLGGRDYEQYF.

The rearrangement links TRBV6-1 to TRBJ1-1, with no clear D. The V end was cut by 6 bases, the J end by 11 bases, with 10 bases between. This CDR3 region has 10 residues. In germline, CDR1 is MNHNS, CDR2 SASEGT. CDR3 in DNA: TGTGCCAGCAGATTGGGGTTGGCTTTCTTT. Translating gives CASRLGLAFF.

V usage is TRBV27 and J usage is TRBJ2-1; a possible D gene is TRBD2 (6 bases). The V and J ends lost 1 base and 11 bases respectively, with 12 bases between them. The germline gives CDR1 MNHEY, CDR2 SMNVEV (reference sequence). This CDR3 is built from 13 residues. In nucleotides, the CDR3 is TGTGCCAGCAGTTTATACGGGGACTGGCAGCAGTTCTTC. It encodes CASSLYGDWQQFF.

CDR3 sequence reads: CASGYSRDRNQPQHF. The CDR3 DNA follows: TGTGCCAGCGGGTACTCCCGGGACAGGAATCAGCCCCAGCATTTT. The rearrangement uses TRBV2 and TRBJ1-5, with TRBD1 matching over 8 bases. J lost 4 bases, V lost 8 bases, and 10 bases had no gene match. Germline assignment: CDR1 SNHLY and CDR2 FYNNEI. There are 15 residues in the CDR3.

The CDR3 sequence: CASSLAPAAYSYEQYF. CDR3 bases: TGTGCCAGCAGCTTAGCCCCGGCCGCTTACTCCTACGAGCAGTACTTC. V and J are TRBV11-2 and TRBJ2-7; D is uncertain. Trimming stripped 1 base from V and 0 bases from J, with 13 bases between. In germline, CDR1 is SGHAT, CDR2 FQNNGV. CDR3 size: 16 residues.

The chain is built from TRBV30 and TRBJ2-3, with 10 bases lining up with TRBD2. The ends lost 6 bases at V and 4 bases at J; junction bases unmatched: 10. CDR1 and CDR2 from the germline V gene are GTSNPN and SVGIG (reference sequence). This CDR3 has 15 amino acids. The DNA for the CDR3 is TGTGCCTGCCCTCCTCTAGCGGGAGAACCAGATACGCAGTATTTT. Its translation: CACPPLAGEPDTQYF.

The chain has TRBV9 and TRBJ1-2; D gene unclear. The CDR3 sequence is 14 residues long. Trimming left V 0 bases short and J 5 bases short, with 11 bases between. Germline V gene sequence: CDR1 SGDLS, CDR2 YYNGEE. DNA for the CDR3: TGTGCCAGCAGCGTAGAACAAACCTTTTATGGCTACACCTTC. It translates to CASSVEQTFYGYTF.

This clone was seen a single time. V usage is TRBV7-2 and J usage is TRBJ2-7, with D possibly being TRBD1 (7 bases). Germline loops: CDR1 SGHTA, CDR2 FQGNSA. V was trimmed by 5 bases and J by 4 bases, leaving 18 bases between them. CDR3 length: 15 residues. The CDR3 loop reads CASSKEGTVIYEQYF. CDR3 DNA: TGTGCCAGCAGCAAGGAGGGGACAGTGATTTACGAGCAGTACTTC.

This clone was detected only a few times. CDR3 amino acids: CAWRGTSDYEQYF. CDR3 nucleotide sequence: TGTGCCTGGAGGGGGACTAGCGACTACGAGCAGTACTTC. The J gene is TRBJ2-7, the V gene TRBV30; 10 nucleotides agree with TRBD2. V lost 3 bases, J lost 3 bases, and 2 bases stayed unmatched. CDR3 size: 13 residues. The germline CDR1 and CDR2 sequences are GTSNPN and SVGIG (reference sequence). Drawing the rest from reference TRBV30 and TRBJ2-7, the complete variable domain is SQTIHQWPATLVQPVGSPLSLECTVEGTSNPNLYWYRQAAGRGLQLLFYSVGIGQISSEVPQNLSASRPQDRQFILSSKKLLLSDSGFYLCAWRGTSDYEQYFGPGTRLTVT.

This chain connects TRBV7-9 to TRBJ2-7, with a tentative D call TRBD2 (7 bases). Trimming pared 5 bases from V and 0 bases from J, leaving 14 bases between. CDR1 and CDR2 from the germline V gene are SEHNR and FQNEAQ (reference sequence). This CDR3 has 15 amino acids. CDR3 in DNA: TGTGCCAGCAGCCCCCTCGGGGGGCCCTCCTACGAGCAGTACTTC. Amino acid sequence: CASSPLGGPSYEQYF.

The chain carries TRBV7-9 and TRBJ2-7, with a tentative D call TRBD2 (6 bases). CDR3 length: 14 residues. Trimming pared 8 bases from V and 2 bases from J, leaving 16 bases between. CDR1 and CDR2 (germline): SEHNR, FQNEAQ (reference sequence). The CDR3 DNA follows: TGTGCCAGCCGACCTTGGGGGGAAGCCTACGAGCAGTACTTC. Translating it yields CASRPWGEAYEQYF. Together with reference TRBV7-9 and TRBJ2-7, the CDR3 gives the full variable domain: DTGVSQNPRHKITKRGQNVTFRCDPISEHNRLYWYRQTLGQGPEFLTYFQNEAQLEKSRLLSDRFSAERPKGSFSTLEIQRTEQGDSAMYLCASRPWGEAYEQYFGPGTRLTVT.

As DNA, the CDR3 is TGTGCCAGCAGCTTAACGCCCGGGGGAGGGGGCACCATATATTTT. Translated, it gives CASSLTPGGGGTIYF. This chain connects TRBV11-2 to TRBJ1-3; tentatively, D is TRBD1 (6 bases). With 2 bases removed from V and 9 bases from J, the gap between germline ends came to 17 bases. Per germline, CDR1 SGHAT and CDR2 FQNNGV. The CDR3 has 15 residues.